This paragraph reports one T cell receptor (beta chain). The antigen it binds to is not known. Per-nucleotide qualities are absent, and no much larger clonotype sits a single base away. The entry originates in a study of siplizumab effects on memory and regulatory T cells (dated by TCRdb to the late 2010s). General notes on the study: The effect of the anti-CD2 antibody siplizumab on alloreactive T-cell subsets was examined in allogeneic mixed lymphocyte reactions constructed from human PBMCs. General findings and caveats noted by the study authors: Siplizumab significantly lowered the cumulative frequency of alloreactive sequences that could be traced to unstimulated CD4+ memory T cells. Because sequences at frequencies below about 10^-5 were poorly captured, only a minor fraction of alloreactive clones could be mapped back to unstimulated subsets. A naive or memory phenotype could not be assigned to roughly 75-96% of proliferating CD4+ or CD8+ clones. Among mappable alloreactive CD4+ clones, the Treg-derived fraction averaged approximately 66% with siplizumab versus 25% to 30% in control reactions. Whether proliferating Tregs from siplizumab cultures actually had suppressive function was not functionally confirmed. Unstimulated naive T cells appeared more diverse than memory T cells, and naive cells seemed to contribute substantially to the alloresponse.

Trimming accounts for 0 bases at V and 3 bases at J, while the number of junction bases matched to no gene is 3. From its cysteine to its phenylalanine, the CDR3 spans 15 amino acids. The kept DNA is CDR3 alone, 45 bases in frame from the first base. The CDR1 and CDR2 encoded by the germline V gene are SGHTA and FQGNSA. Sorted unstimulated T cells and proliferating T cells recovered from mixed lymphocyte reactions underwent TCRbeta CDR3 sequencing. Fresh whole blood from over eight HLA-typed healthy donors served as the source for isolating PBMCs. Library preparation employed the immunoSEQ multiplex PCR assay. Roughly 9.8 x 10^4 TCR templates per sample were assayed on the deep sequencing platform. Genomic DNA extracted from sorted T cells was the material used for TCRbeta CDR3 sequencing. For the original study's pipeline: Clonal analysis of TCRbeta CDR3 data was done in the R programming language. Alloreactive CD4+ and CD8+ clones were identified by comparing unstimulated samples to CFSE-low samples taken after the reaction. Alloreactive CD4+ clones were assigned to regulatory or non-regulatory origin by matching sequences to sorted unstimulated Treg and non-Treg repertoires. TCRdb limited this immuneACCESS table to in-frame rearrangements with V and J called. A share of clones is missing; checked studies link under half to unresolved V genes, and the rest is unexplained. V, J and clone size are taken as reported in that table, and D and trimming were inferred from the DNA itself. This sample comprises some 100,000 clones, around 92% of them detected only once. Just over 2.5% of the sample is in the top ten clones.

The chain uses TRBV7-2 and TRBJ1-2, and 8 bases in between align with TRBD1. The sample consisted of CD4+ T cells sorted from blood. This receptor was identified in a human donor in good health. Some clones in this sample may be carry-over from other donors' samples. The nucleotide sequence reads as follows: TGTGCCAGCAGCTTAGCCGCAGGGGGCCACTATGGCTACACCTTC. Translated, this is CASSLAAGGHYGYTF. Reference TRBV7-2 and TRBJ1-2 genes cover what lies past the CDR3, so the full variable domain is GAGVSQSPSNKVTEKGKDVELRCDPISGHTALYWYRQSLGQGLEFLIYFQGNSAPDKSGLPSDRFSAERTGGSVSTLTIQRTQQEDSAVYLCASSLAAGGHYGYTFGSGTRLTVV.